What follows are 14 T cell receptor beta chains derived from one specimen sequenced in a study of immune heterogeneity within non-small cell lung tumors. Bulk tumor genomic DNA (600 ng per sample) served as template. Each primary tumor yielded several biopsies, collected far apart from one another at surgery. The study enrolled patients with untreated, newly diagnosed non-small cell lung cancer who underwent curative surgery. With 32 V and 13 J primers, multiplex PCR amplified the TCR beta CDR3. TCRdb recomputed calls from the multiplex PCR reads with MiXCR, one row per CDR3 protein. Among approximately 4,300 distinct CDR3 sequences, 20% to 25% were seen once, and the ten largest hold about 7.7%. Source material: lung tumor tissue. All receptors derive from a man between 65 and 85 years old with non-small cell lung cancer.

This rearrangement joins TRBV7-3 to TRBJ2-2, with D tentatively TRBD1 (6 bases). The CDR3 covers 15 residues. The V end was cut by 5 bases, the J end by 7 bases, with 17 bases between. Germline loops: CDR1 SGHTA, CDR2 FQGTGA. The CDR3 region is CASSPYGTIGGELFF. DNA of the CDR3: TGTGCCAGCAGCCCCTACGGGACAATAGGCGGGGAGCTGTTTTTT.

This clonotype was found a few times. This chain connects TRBV12-3 or TRBV12-4 to TRBJ1-2; the D gene is possibly TRBD1 (5 bases). V lost 5 bases to trimming and J lost 4 bases, with 14 bases between them. The CDR3 runs to 14 residues. The CDR3 reads CASSPDGGFYGYTF. The CDR3 coding sequence is TGTGCCAGCAGTCCCGACGGGGGGTTCTATGGCTACACCTTC.

This clonotype was observed once. Since a much larger clone is just one base distant, this may be a read error. The chain joins TRBV10-1 to TRBJ2-3; D perhaps matches TRBD1 (6 bases). The CDR3 runs 14 residues. CDR1 is WNHNN and CDR2 is SYGVQD in the germline V gene (reference sequence). The V gene lost 4 bases and the J gene lost 4 bases, with 12 bases spanning the gap. This CDR3 is CASSGGTSPDTQYF. In DNA, the CDR3 is TGCGCCAGCAGTGGGGGGACATCCCCAGATACGCAGTATTTT.

The chain employs TRBV29-1 and TRBJ2-3; 15 bases match TRBD2. The germline V gene has CDR1 SQVTM and CDR2 ANQGSEA. V lost 0 bases, J lost 8 bases, and 3 bases stayed unmatched. There are 15 residues in the CDR3. The CDR3 sequence is CSVEDPGLAGGTQYF. The DNA for the CDR3 is TGCAGCGTTGAAGATCCGGGACTAGCGGGGGGTACGCAGTATTTT.

This sequence joins TRBV29-1 and TRBJ2-5; D uncertain. Germline V gene sequence: CDR1 SQVTM, CDR2 ANQGSEA. The CDR3 runs to 12 residues. Trimming left V 7 bases short and J 0 bases short, with 9 bases between. CDR3 bases: TGCAGCGCAAGCAGGTACCAAGAGACCCAGTACTTC. This gives the protein CSASRYQETQYF.

Sample share makes this clonotype medium-sized. The V and J genes are TRBV10-3 and TRBJ1-6, with 9 bases that match TRBD1. This CDR3 contains 17 residues. CDR1 is ENHRY, CDR2 SYGVKD, per germline. V was pared by 0 bases and J by 12 bases, with 12 bases of the junction left unmatched. As DNA, the CDR3 is TGTGCCATCAGTGAGTCGACGGGACAGGGTAGTAGGGGACCCCTCCACTTT. Protein: CAISESTGQGSRGPLHF.

By frequency in the sample, this clonotype is medium-sized. The chain couples TRBV18 to TRBJ2-7; 7 bases match TRBD1. V lost 2 bases, J lost 2 bases, and 3 bases stayed unmatched. Germline V gene sequence: CDR1 KGHSH, CDR2 LQKENI. CDR3 length: 14 residues. In DNA form, the CDR3 reads TGTGCCAGCTCACCATTGGACAGGACCTACGAGCAGTACTTC. This codes for CASSPLDRTYEQYF.

This clonotype is classed as medium-sized. The CDR3 loop is CAWSFQGGSTDTQYF. The CDR3 DNA reads as TGTGCCTGGAGTTTTCAGGGCGGGAGCACAGATACGCAGTATTTT. The V call is TRBV30, the J call TRBJ2-3; D is tentatively TRBD1 or TRBD2 (5 bases each). V was cut by 2 bases and J by 0 bases, with 12 bases left in between. Germline loops: CDR1 GTSNPN, CDR2 SVGIG (reference sequence). This CDR3 has 15 amino acids.

In its sample, this clonotype is medium-sized. V and J are TRBV2 and TRBJ1-5; 12 positions match TRBD1. This CDR3 spans 14 amino acids. Per the germline V gene, CDR1 is SNHLY and CDR2 is FYNNEI. Trimming at V came to 6 bases and at J to 6 bases, leaving 3 bases not matched to a gene. The CDR3 DNA sequence: TGTGCCAGCAGGGGACAGGGGGCACGTCAGCCCCAGCATTTT. Translating it yields CASRGQGARQPQHF. Full variable domain (outside the CDR3, taken from reference TRBV2 and TRBJ1-5): EPEVTQTPSHQVTQMGQEVILRCVPISNHLYFYWYRQILGQKVEFLVSFYNNEISEKSEIFDDQFSVERPDGSNFTLKIRSTKLEDSAMYFCASRGQGARQPQHFGDGTRLSIL.

This chain uses TRBV12-3 or TRBV12-4 with TRBJ2-7, with D unclear. Trimming removed 5 bases at V and 5 bases at J, with 10 bases between. The CDR3 sequence is 12 residues long. The CDR3 reads CASSKDGDEQYF. In DNA, the CDR3 is TGTGCCAGCAGTAAGGACGGCGACGAGCAGTACTTC.

By share, this clonotype counts as medium-sized. The chain uses TRBV6-1 and TRBJ1-6; 8 bases fit TRBD1. The CDR3 is 16 amino acids. The V and J ends lost 5 bases and 6 bases, in that order; junction bases with no gene match: 9. CDR1 and CDR2 from the germline V gene are MNHNS and SASEGT. CDR3 loop: CASSPRTGWRNSPLHF. DNA for the CDR3: TGTGCCAGCAGTCCAAGGACAGGGTGGCGTAATTCACCCCTCCACTTT.

By sample fraction, this clonotype is medium-sized. The gene calls are TRBV6-2 or TRBV6-3 and TRBJ1-6, with TRBD1 matching over 10 bases. Germline CDR1 is MNHEY and CDR2 is SVGEGT. The CDR3 is made up of 15 amino acids. The trim removed 2 bases at V and 9 bases at J, leaving 4 bases unmatched. CDR3 sequence reads: CASSYRQGAGSPLHF. Written as DNA, the CDR3 is TGTGCCAGCAGTTACCGACAGGGGGCTGGTTCACCCCTCCACTTT.

V usage is TRBV9 and J usage is TRBJ2-7, with D possibly being TRBD2 (7 bases). The germline V gene encodes CDR1 SGDLS and CDR2 YYNGEE. The CDR3 is made up of 14 amino acids. V was shortened by 5 bases and J by 3 bases, with 15 bases between the two germline ends. CDR3 protein: CASSRGAPDYEQYF. In DNA form, the CDR3 reads TGTGCCAGCAGTCGGGGGGCCCCGGACTACGAGCAGTACTTC.

This clonotype has more than one count but fewer than ten. The chain couples TRBV15 to TRBJ1-3, with D tentatively TRBD1 (5 bases). Per germline, CDR1 LNHNV and CDR2 YYDKDF (reference sequence). This CDR3 region has 17 residues. V was shortened by 0 bases and J by 2 bases, with 14 bases between the two germline ends. CDR3: CATSRDLGGRAGNTIYF. Here the CDR3 DNA reads TGTGCCACCAGCAGAGATCTTGGGGGGAGGGCTGGAAACACCATATATTTT.